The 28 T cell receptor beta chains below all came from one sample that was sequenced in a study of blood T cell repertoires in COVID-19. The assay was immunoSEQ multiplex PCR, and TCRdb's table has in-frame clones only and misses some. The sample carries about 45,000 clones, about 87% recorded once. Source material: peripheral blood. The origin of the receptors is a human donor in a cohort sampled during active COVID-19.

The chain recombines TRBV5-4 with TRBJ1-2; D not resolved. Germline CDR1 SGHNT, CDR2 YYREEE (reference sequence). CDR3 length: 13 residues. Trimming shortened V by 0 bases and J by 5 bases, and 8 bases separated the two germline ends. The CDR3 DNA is TGTGCCAGCAGCTTGGAGACACAGTATGGCTACACCTTC. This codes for CASSLETQYGYTF.

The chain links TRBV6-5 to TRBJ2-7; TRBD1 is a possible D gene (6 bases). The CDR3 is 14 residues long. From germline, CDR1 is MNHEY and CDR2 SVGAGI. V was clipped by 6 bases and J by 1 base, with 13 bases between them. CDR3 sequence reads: CASSSIGQSYEQYF. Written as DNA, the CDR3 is TGTGCCAGCAGCTCCATAGGACAGTCCTACGAGCAGTACTTC.

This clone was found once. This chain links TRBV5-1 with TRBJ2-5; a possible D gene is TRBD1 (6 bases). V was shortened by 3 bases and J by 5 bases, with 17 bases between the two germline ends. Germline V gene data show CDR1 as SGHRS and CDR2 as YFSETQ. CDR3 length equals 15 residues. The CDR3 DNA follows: TGCGCCAGCAGCTACCTCCTACAGGGATCGGAGACCCAGTACTTC. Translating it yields CASSYLLQGSETQYF.

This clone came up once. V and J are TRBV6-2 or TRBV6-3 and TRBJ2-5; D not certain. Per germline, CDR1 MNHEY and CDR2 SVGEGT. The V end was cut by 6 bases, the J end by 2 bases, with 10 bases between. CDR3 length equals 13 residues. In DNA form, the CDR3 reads TGTGCCAGCAGCATGCAGTGGCAAGAGACCCAGTACTTC. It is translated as CASSMQWQETQYF.

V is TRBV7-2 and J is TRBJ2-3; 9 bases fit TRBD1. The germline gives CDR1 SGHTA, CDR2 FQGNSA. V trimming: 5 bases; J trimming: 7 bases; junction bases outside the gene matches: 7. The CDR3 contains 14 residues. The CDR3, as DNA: TGTGCCAGCAGCCCGGGACAGGGAAGGAATACGCAGTATTTT. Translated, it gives CASSPGQGRNTQYF.

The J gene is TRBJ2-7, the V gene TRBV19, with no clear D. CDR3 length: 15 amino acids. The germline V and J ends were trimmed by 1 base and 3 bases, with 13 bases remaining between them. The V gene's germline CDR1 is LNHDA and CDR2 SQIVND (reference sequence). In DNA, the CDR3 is TGTGCCAGTAGTATAGCCGCTGCCGCAGGCTACGAGCAGTACTTC. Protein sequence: CASSIAAAAGYEQYF. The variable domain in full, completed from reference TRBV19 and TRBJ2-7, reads DGGITQSPKYLFRKEGQNVTLSCEQNLNHDAMYWYRQDPGQGLRLIYYSQIVNDFQKGDIAEGYSVSREKKESFPLTVTSAQKNPTAFYLCASSIAAAAGYEQYFGPGTRLTVT.

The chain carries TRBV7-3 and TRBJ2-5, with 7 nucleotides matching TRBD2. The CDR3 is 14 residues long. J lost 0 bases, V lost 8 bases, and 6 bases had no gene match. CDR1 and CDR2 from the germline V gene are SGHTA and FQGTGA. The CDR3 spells CASGTSAYQETQYF. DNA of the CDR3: TGTGCCAGCGGTACTAGCGCGTACCAAGAGACCCAGTACTTC.

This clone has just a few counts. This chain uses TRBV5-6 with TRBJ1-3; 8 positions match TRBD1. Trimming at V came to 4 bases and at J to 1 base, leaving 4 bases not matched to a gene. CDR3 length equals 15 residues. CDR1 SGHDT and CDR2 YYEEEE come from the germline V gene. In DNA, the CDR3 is TGTGCCAGCAGCCCACGGACAGGGTCTGGAAACACCATATATTTT. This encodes CASSPRTGSGNTIYF.

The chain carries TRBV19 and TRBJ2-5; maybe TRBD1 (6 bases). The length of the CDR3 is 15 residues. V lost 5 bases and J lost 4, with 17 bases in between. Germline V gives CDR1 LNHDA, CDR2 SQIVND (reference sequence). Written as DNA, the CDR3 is TGTGCCAGTAGTTTCGGCAGGGGTCGTGGAGAGACCCAGTACTTC. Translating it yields CASSFGRGRGETQYF.

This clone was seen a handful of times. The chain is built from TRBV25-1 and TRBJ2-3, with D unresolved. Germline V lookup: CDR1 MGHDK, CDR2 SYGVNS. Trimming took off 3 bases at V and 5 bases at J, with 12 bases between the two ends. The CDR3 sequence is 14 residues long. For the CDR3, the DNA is TGTGCCAGCAGTGACTCGAGCCCCATAGATACGCAGTATTTT. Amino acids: CASSDSSPIDTQYF. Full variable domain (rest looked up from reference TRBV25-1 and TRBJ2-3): EADIYQTPRYLVIGTGKKITLECSQTMGHDKMYWYQQDPGMELHLIHYSYGVNSTEKGDLSSESTVSRIRTEHFPLTLESARPSHTSQYLCASSDSSPIDTQYFGPGTRLTVL.

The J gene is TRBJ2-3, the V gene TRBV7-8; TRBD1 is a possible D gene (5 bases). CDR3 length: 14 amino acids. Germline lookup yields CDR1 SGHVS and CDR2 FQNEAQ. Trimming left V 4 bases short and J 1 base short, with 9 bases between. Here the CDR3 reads CASSWGGGTDTQYF. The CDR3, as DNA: TGTGCCAGCAGCTGGGGCGGAGGCACAGATACGCAGTATTTT.

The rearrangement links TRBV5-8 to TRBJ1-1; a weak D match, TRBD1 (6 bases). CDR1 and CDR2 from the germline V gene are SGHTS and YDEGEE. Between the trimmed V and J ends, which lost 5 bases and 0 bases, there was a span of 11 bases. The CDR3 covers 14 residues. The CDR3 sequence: CASRETGLNTEAFF. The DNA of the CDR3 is TGTGCCAGCAGAGAAACAGGGTTGAACACTGAAGCTTTCTTT.

The CDR3 here is CASSPNRGNSPLHF. In DNA form, the CDR3 reads TGTGCCAGCAGCCCGAACAGGGGAAATTCACCCCTCCACTTT. J is TRBJ1-6 and V is TRBV14, with 7 bases that match TRBD1. This CDR3 contains 14 residues. Losses at the gene ends were 4 bases for V and 7 bases for J; bases not matched to a gene: 4. In germline, CDR1 is SGHDN, CDR2 FVKESK.

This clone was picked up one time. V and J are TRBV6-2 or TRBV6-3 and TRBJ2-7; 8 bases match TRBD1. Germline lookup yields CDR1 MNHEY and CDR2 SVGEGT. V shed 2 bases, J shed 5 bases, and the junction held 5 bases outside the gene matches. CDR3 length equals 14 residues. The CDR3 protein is CASSYADRAHEQYF. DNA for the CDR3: TGTGCCAGCAGTTACGCGGACAGGGCCCACGAGCAGTACTTC.

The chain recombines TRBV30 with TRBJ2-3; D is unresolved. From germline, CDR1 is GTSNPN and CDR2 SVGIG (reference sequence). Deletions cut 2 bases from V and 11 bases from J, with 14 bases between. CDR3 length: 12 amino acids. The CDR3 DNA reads TGTGCCTGGAGTACCACCCCTGCCGGGCAGTATTTT. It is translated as CAWSTTPAGQYF.

The CDR3 spells CASSQDKGAKNTEAFF. The CDR3 coding sequence is TGTGCCAGCAGCCAAGATAAGGGGGCAAAGAACACTGAAGCTTTCTTT. V usage is TRBV3-1 (or the pseudogene TRBV3-2) and J usage is TRBJ1-1, with TRBD1 identical over 7 bases. The germline CDR1 and CDR2 sequences are LGHDT and YNNKEL (reference sequence). V lost 0 bases, J lost 1 base, and 5 bases stayed unmatched. This CDR3 has 16 residues.

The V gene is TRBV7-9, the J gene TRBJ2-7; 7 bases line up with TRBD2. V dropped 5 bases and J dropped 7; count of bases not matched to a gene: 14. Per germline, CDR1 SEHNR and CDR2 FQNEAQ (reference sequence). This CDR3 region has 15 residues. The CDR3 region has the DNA TGTGCCAGCAGCGGACCTAGCGGTTTAGCGTGGGAGCAGTACTTC. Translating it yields CASSGPSGLAWEQYF.

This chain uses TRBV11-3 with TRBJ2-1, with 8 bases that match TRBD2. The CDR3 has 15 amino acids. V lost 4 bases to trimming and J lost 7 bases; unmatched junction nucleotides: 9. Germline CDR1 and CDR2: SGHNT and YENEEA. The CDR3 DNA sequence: TGTGCCAGCAGCTACGGGACTAGTGTGGGAAATGAGCAGTTCTTC. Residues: CASSYGTSVGNEQFF.

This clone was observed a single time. CDR3 amino acids: CASSLGLVGGSYEQYF. DNA for the CDR3: TGTGCCAGCAGTTTAGGTTTGGTAGGGGGCTCCTACGAGCAGTACTTC. The chain uses TRBV28 and TRBJ2-7; possible D gene TRBD1, 6 bases. Germline-derived CDR1 and CDR2 are MDHEN and SYDVKM. The CDR3 is 16 amino acids. Deletions cut 2 bases from V and 0 bases from J, with 14 bases between.

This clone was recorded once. CDR3 DNA sequence: TGTGCCAGCAGCTTAGTATTCTTAGACCAGGCCCCTCCGGACTATGGCTACACCTTC. Protein sequence: CASSLVFLDQAPPDYGYTF. The V call is TRBV7-9, the J call TRBJ1-2, with D unresolved. Trimming took 1 base from V and 3 from J, leaving 24 bases between them. The V gene's germline CDR1 is SEHNR and CDR2 FQNEAQ (reference sequence). The CDR3 contains 19 residues.

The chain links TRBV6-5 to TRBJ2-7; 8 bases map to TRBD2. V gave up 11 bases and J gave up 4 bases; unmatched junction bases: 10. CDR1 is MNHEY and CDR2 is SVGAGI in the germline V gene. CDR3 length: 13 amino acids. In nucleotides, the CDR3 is TGTGCCTCCCGGGGGGGGTCGGGGTACGAGCAGTACTTC. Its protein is CASRGGSGYEQYF.

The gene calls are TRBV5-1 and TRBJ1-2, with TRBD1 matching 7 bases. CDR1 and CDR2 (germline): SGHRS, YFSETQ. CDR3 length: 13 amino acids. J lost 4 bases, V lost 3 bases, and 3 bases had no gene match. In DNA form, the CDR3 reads TGCGCCAGCAGCTCGACAGGGCGCTATGGCTACACCTTC. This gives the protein CASSSTGRYGYTF. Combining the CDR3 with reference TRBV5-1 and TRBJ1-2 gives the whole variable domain KAGVTQTPRYLIKTRGQQVTLSCSPISGHRSVSWYQQTPGQGLQFLFEYFSETQRNKGNFPGRFSGRQFSNSRSEMNVSTLELGDSALYLCASSSTGRYGYTFGSGTRLTVV.

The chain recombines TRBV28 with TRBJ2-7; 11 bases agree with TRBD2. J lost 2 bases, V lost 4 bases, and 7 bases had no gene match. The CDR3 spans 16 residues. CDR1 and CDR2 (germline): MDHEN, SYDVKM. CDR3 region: CASSSIAGGGAYEQYF. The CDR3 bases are TGTGCCAGCAGTTCTATAGCGGGAGGGGGAGCCTACGAGCAGTACTTC.

This CDR3 reads CASSPLAGESNEQFF. CDR3 coding DNA: TGTGCCAGCAGCCCACTAGCGGGAGAATCCAATGAGCAGTTCTTC. This chain links TRBV6-6 with TRBJ2-1; 11 bases are shared with TRBD2. The J segment lost 6 bases and the V segment lost 6 bases, leaving 7 bases of the junction unmatched. The germline V gene encodes CDR1 MNHNY and CDR2 SVGAGI (reference sequence). CDR3 length equals 15 residues.

The CDR3 DNA follows: TGTGCCAGCAGCCCCGGGACAGGGGGACTAGCGGGAGAGGGGACGCAGTATTTT. It specifies CASSPGTGGLAGEGTQYF. This rearrangement joins TRBV13 to TRBJ2-3; 14 nucleotides line up with TRBD2. This CDR3 is 18 amino acids long. Germline CDR1 is PRHDT and CDR2 is FYEKMQ (reference sequence). Trimming cost V 5 bases and J 9 bases; bases outside gene matches: 16.

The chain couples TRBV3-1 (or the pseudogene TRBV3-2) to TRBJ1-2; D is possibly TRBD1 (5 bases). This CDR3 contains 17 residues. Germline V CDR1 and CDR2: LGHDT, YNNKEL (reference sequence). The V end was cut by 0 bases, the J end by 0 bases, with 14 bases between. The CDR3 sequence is CASSQDPTPTANYGYTF. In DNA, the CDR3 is TGTGCCAGCAGCCAAGATCCGACGCCGACAGCTAACTATGGCTACACCTTC.

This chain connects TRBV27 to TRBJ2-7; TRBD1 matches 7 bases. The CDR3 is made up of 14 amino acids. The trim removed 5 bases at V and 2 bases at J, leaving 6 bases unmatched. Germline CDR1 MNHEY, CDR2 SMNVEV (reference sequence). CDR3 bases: TGTGCCAGCAGTCCGGGGACAGTTACCTACGAGCAGTACTTC. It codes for CASSPGTVTYEQYF.

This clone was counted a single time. The CDR3 here is CASSAHKTSGEIYEQYF. The CDR3 DNA is TGCGCCAGCAGTGCCCACAAAACTAGCGGGGAAATCTACGAGCAGTACTTC. This chain uses TRBV10-1 with TRBJ2-7, with 10 nucleotides matching TRBD2. Germline-derived CDR1 and CDR2 are WNHNN and SYGVQD (reference sequence). The V gene end was trimmed by 4 bases and the J gene end by 3 bases; junction bases not matched to a gene: 12. The CDR3 is made up of 17 amino acids.